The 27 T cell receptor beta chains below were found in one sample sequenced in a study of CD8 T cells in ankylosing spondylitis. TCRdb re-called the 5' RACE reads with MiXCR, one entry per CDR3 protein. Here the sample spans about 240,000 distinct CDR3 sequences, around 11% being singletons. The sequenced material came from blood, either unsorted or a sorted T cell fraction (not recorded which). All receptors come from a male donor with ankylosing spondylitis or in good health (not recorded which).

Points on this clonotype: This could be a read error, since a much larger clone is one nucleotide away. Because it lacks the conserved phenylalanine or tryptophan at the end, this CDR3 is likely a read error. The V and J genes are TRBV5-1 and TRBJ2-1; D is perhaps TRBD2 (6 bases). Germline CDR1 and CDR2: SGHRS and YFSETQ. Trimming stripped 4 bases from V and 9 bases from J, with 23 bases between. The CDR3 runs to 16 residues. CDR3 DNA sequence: TGCGCCAGCAGCCGCCGCGGGACTGGCCGAGGAGGTGAGCAGTTCTCC. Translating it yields CASSRRGTGRGGEQFS.

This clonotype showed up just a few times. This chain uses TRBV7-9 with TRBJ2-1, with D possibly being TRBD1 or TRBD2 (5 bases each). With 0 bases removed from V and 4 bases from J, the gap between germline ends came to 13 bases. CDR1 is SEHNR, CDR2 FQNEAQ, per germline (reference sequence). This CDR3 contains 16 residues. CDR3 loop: CASSLAGVMRYNEQFF. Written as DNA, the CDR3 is TGTGCCAGCAGCTTAGCGGGGGTGATGAGGTACAATGAGCAGTTCTTC.

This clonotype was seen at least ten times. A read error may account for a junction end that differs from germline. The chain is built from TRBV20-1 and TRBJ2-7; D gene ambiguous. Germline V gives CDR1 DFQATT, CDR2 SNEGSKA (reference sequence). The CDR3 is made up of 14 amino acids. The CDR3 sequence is CSVRPYLWSYEQYF. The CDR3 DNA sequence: TGCAGTGTTAGACCGTATCTATGGTCCTACGAGCAGTACTTC.

CDR3 residues: CSVDSNMNTEAFF. The CDR3 DNA reads as TGCAGCGTTGATTCGAATATGAACACTGAAGCTTTCTTT. The gene calls are TRBV29-1 and TRBJ1-1; D gene unclear. The CDR3 length is 13 residues. Germline V gene data show CDR1 as SQVTM and CDR2 as ANQGSEA. The V and J ends lost 3 bases and 0 bases respectively, with 8 bases between them.

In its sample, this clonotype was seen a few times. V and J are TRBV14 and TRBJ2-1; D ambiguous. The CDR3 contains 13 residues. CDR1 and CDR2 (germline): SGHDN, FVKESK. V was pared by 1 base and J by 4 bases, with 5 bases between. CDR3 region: CASSQGGYNEQFF. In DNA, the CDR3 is TGTGCCAGCAGCCAAGGGGGATACAATGAGCAGTTCTTC.

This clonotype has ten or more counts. The CDR3 nucleotides read TGCGCCAGCAGCTTGGTCTTCTCGGACAGGGACTACAATGAGCAGTTCTTC. This sequence encodes CASSLVFSDRDYNEQFF. V is TRBV5-1 and J is TRBJ2-1, with 8 nucleotides matching TRBD1. V shed 0 bases, J shed 3 bases, and the junction held 8 bases outside the gene matches. The V gene's germline CDR1 is SGHRS and CDR2 YFSETQ. This CDR3 region has 17 residues.

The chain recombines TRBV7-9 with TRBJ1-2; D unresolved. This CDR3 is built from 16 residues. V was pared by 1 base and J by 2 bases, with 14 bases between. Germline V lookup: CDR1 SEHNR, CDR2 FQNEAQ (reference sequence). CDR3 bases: TGTGCCAGCAGCTTAGTTGAGGACCCCCGAAACTATGGCTACACCTTC. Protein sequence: CASSLVEDPRNYGYTF.

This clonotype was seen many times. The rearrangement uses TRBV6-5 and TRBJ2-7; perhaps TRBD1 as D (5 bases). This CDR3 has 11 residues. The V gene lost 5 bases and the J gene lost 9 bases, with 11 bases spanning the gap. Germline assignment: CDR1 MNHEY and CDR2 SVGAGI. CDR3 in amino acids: CASSNQGWQYF. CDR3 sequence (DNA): TGTGCCAGCAGTAACCAGGGTTGGCAGTACTTC.

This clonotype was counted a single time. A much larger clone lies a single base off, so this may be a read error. For the CDR3, the DNA is TGTACCATCAGGGACAAAGTAGCAGATACGCAGTATTTT. It is translated as CTIRDKVADTQYF. This rearrangement joins TRBV10-3 to TRBJ2-3; perhaps TRBD1 as D (6 bases). This CDR3 comprises 13 residues. In germline, CDR1 is ENHRY, CDR2 SYGVKD.

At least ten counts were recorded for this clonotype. The CDR3: CSVLAAKSYNEQFF. The DNA for the CDR3 is TGCAGCGTCCTAGCGGCGAAGTCCTACAATGAGCAGTTCTTC. The chain uses TRBV29-1 and TRBJ2-1, with 7 bases identical to TRBD2. The CDR3 loop spans 14 amino acids. The germline CDR1 and CDR2 sequences are SQVTM and ANQGSEA. V dropped 6 bases and J dropped 1; count of bases not matched to a gene: 6.

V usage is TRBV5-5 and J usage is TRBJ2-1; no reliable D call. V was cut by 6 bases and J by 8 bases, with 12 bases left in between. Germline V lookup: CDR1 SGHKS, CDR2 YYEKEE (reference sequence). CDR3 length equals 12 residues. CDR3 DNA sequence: TGTGCCAGCAACCGAGACTTCGATGAGCAGTTCTTC. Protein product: CASNRDFDEQFF. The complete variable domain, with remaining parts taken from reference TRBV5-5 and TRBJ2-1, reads DAGVTQSPTHLIKTRGQQVTLRCSPISGHKSVSWYQQVLGQGPQFIFQYYEKEERGRGNFPDRFSARQFPNYSSELNVNALLLGDSALYLCASNRDFDEQFFGPGTRLTVL.

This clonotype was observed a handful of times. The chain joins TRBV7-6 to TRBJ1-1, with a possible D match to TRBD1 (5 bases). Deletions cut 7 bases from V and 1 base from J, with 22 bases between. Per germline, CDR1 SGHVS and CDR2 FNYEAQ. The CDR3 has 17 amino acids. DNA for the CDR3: TGTGCCAGCAACTCAAGCCCTCAGGGACGGGCGAACACTGAAGCTTTCTTT. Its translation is CASNSSPQGRANTEAFF.

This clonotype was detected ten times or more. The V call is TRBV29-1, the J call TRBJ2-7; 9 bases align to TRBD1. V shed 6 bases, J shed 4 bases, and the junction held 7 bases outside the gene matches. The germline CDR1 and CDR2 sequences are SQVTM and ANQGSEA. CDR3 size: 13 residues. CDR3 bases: TGCAGCGTAGTAAGGACAGGGGCATACGAGCAGTACTTC. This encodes CSVVRTGAYEQYF.

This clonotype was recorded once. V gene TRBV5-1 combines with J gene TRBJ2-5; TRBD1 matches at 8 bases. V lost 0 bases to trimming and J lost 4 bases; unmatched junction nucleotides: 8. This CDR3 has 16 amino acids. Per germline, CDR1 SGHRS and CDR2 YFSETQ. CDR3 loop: CASSLGWTGFIETQYF. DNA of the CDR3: TGCGCCAGCAGCTTGGGATGGACAGGGTTTATAGAGACCCAGTACTTC.

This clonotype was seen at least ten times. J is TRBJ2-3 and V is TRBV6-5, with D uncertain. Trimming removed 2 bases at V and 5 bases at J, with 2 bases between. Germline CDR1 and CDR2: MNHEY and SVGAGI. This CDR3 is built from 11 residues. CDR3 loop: CASSYRDTQYF. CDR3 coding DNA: TGTGCCAGCAGTTACAGAGATACGCAGTATTTT.

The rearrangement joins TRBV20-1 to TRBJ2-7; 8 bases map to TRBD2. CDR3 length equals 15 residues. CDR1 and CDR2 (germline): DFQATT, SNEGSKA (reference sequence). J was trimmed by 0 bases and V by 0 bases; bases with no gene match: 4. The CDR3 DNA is TGCAGTGCTAGAGATGTGCGGGGGGCCTCCTACGAGCAGTACTTC. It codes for CSARDVRGASYEQYF.

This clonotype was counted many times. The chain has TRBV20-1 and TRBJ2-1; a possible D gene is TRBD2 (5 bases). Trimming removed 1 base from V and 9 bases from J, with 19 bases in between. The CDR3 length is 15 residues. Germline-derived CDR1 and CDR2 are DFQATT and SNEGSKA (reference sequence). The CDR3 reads CSARVTRRLLGEQFF. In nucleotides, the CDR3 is TGCAGTGCTAGAGTGACCAGACGACTACTCGGTGAGCAGTTCTTC.

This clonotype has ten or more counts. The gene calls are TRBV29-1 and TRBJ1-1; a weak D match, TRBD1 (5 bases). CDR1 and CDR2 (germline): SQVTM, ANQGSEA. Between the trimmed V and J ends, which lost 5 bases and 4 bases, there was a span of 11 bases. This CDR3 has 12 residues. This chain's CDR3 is CSVYDRTTEAFF. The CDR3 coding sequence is TGCAGCGTTTATGACAGAACCACTGAAGCTTTCTTT.

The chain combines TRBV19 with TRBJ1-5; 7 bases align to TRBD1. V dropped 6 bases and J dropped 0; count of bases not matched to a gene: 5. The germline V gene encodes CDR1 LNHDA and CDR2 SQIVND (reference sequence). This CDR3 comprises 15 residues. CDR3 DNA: TGTGCCAGTAGACGGGACAGCGATAGCAATCAGCCCCAGCATTTT. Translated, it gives CASRRDSDSNQPQHF.

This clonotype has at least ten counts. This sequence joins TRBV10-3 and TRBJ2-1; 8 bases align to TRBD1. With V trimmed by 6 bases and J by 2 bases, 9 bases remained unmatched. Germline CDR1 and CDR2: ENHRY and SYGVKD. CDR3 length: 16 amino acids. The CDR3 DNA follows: TGTGCCATCAGCTCCGGGACAGGTAAAGCCTACAATGAGCAGTTCTTC. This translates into CAISSGTGKAYNEQFF.

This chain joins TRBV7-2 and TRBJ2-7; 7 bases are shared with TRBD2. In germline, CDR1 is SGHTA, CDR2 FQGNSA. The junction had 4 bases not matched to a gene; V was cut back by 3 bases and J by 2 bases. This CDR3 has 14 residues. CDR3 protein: CASSFLAVTYEQYF. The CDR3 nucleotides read TGTGCCAGCAGCTTTCTAGCGGTTACCTACGAGCAGTACTTC.

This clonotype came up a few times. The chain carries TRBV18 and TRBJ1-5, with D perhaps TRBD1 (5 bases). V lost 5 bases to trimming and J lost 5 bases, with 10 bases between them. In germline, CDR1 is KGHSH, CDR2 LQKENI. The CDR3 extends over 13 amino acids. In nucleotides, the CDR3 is TGTGCCAGCTCATCCAGGGAGGATCAGCCCCAGCATTTT. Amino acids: CASSSREDQPQHF.

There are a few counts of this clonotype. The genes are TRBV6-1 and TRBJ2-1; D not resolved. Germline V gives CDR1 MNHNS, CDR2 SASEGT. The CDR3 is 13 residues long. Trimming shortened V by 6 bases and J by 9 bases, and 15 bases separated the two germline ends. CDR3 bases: TGTGCCAGCAGCCCGCTGGTTATCGGTGAGCAGTTCTTC. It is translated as CASSPLVIGEQFF.

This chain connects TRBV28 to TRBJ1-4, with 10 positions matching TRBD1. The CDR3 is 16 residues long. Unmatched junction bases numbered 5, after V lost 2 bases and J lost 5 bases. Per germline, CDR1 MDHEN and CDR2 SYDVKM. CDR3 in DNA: TGTGCCAGCAGTTTAGGGACAGGGGCTATCAATGAAAAACTGTTTTTT. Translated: CASSLGTGAINEKLFF.

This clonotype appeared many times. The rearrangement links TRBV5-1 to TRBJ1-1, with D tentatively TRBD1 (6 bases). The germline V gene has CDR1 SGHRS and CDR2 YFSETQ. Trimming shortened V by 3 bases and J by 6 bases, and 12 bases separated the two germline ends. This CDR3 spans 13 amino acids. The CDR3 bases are TGCGCCAGCAGCTGGGGGGGCGCCGCTGAAGCTTTCTTT. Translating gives CASSWGGAAEAFF.

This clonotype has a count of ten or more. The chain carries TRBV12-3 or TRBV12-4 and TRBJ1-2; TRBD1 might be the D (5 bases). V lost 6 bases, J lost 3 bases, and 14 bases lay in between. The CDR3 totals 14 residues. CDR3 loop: CASSPSGTHYGYTF. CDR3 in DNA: TGTGCCAGCAGCCCATCCGGGACGCACTATGGCTACACCTTC.

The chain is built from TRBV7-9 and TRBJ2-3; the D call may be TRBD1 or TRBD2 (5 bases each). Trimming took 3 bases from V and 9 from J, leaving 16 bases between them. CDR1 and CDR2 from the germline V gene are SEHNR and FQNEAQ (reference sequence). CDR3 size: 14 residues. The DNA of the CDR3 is TGTGCCAGCAGCTTGAACTACGGGGCCCCCACGCAGTATTTT. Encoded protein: CASSLNYGAPTQYF.